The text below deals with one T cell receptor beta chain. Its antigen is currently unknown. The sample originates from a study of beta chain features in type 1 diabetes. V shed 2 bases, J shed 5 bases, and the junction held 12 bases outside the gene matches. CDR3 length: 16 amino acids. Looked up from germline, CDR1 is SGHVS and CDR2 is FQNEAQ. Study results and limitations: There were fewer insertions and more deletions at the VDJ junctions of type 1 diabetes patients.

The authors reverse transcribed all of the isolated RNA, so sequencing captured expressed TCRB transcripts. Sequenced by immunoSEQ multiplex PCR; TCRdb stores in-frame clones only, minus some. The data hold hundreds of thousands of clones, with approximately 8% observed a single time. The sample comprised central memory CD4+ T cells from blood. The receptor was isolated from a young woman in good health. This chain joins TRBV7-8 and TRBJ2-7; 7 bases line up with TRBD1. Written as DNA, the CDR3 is TGTGCCAGCAGCTTAACAGAGGGGGCGGGTAGAAACGAGCAGTACTTC. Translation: CASSLTEGAGRNEQYF.